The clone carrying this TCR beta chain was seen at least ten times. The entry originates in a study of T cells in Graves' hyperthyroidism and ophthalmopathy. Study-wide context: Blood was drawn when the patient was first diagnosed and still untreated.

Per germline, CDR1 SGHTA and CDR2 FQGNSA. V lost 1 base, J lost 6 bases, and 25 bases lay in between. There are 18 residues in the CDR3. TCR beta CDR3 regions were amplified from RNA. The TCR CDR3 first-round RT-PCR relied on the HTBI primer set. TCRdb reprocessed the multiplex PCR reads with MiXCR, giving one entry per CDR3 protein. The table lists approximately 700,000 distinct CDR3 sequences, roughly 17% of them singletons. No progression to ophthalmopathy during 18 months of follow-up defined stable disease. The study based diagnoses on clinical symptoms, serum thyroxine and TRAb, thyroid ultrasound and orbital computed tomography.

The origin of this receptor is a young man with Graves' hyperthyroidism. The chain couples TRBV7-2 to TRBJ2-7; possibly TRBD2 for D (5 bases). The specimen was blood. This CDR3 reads CASSLDQWAGAGWGEQYF. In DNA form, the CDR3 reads TGTGCCAGCAGCTTAGATCAATGGGCGGGTGCAGGATGGGGCGAGCAGTACTTC.